Shown below are 17 T cell receptor beta chains from a single sample sequenced in a study of cytomegalovirus exposure and HLA in healthy donors. The PCR employed 60 Vbeta primers together with 13 Jbeta primers. Generated by immunoSEQ multiplex PCR, the TCRdb table keeps only in-frame clones and is missing some. The profile shows about 200,000 clones, about 80% of them singletons. Sequencing was carried out using PBMCs. The receptor set was obtained from a woman aged 30 to 39 in good health and CMV-seropositive.

The sample holds a few counts of this clone. This chain connects TRBV5-1 to TRBJ2-1; tentative D call: TRBD2 (5 bases). The CDR3 loop spans 16 amino acids. The V gene lost 2 bases and the J gene lost 3 bases, with 15 bases spanning the gap. The germline V gene has CDR1 SGHRS and CDR2 YFSETQ. The CDR3, as DNA: TGCGCCAGCAGCTTCCTCTCCTCCGGGGTCTACAATGAGCAGTTCTTC. This encodes CASSFLSSGVYNEQFF. Based on the CDR3 plus reference TRBV5-1 and TRBJ2-1, the full variable domain is KAGVTQTPRYLIKTRGQQVTLSCSPISGHRSVSWYQQTPGQGLQFLFEYFSETQRNKGNFPGRFSGRQFSNSRSEMNVSTLELGDSALYLCASSFLSSGVYNEQFFGPGTRLTVL.

In its sample, this clone was seen many times. The chain has TRBV27 and TRBJ1-2; D is ambiguous. The V end was cut by 3 bases, the J end by 2 bases, with 10 bases between. Germline V CDR1 and CDR2: MNHEY, SMNVEV (reference sequence). The CDR3 contains 14 residues. This CDR3 is CASSLAPLNYGYTF. The DNA of the CDR3 is TGTGCCAGCAGTTTGGCACCCCTGAACTATGGCTACACCTTC.

V is TRBV27 and J is TRBJ2-1; maybe TRBD2 (7 bases). Trimming left V 7 bases short and J 0 bases short, with 19 bases between. CDR3 length: 17 amino acids. CDR1 MNHEY and CDR2 SMNVEV come from the germline V gene (reference sequence). The CDR3 loop is CASTLGGGRISYNEQFF. In nucleotides, the CDR3 is TGTGCCAGCACTCTAGGGGGAGGGAGGATCTCCTACAATGAGCAGTTCTTC.

The V gene is TRBV10-3, the J gene TRBJ1-1, with 7 positions matching TRBD1. V trimming: 1 base; J trimming: 7 bases; junction bases outside the gene matches: 12. From germline, CDR1 is ENHRY and CDR2 SYGVKD. CDR3 length equals 16 residues. The CDR3 here is CAISEFGTEISYEAFF. Written as DNA, the CDR3 is TGTGCCATCAGTGAGTTTGGGACAGAAATTTCATATGAAGCTTTCTTT.

The CDR3, as DNA: TGTGCCAGCAGCTTGGTGTGGGGCGGAAGGGCCTCTGAAGCTTTCTTT. This encodes CASSLVWGGRASEAFF. The rearrangement links TRBV5-6 to TRBJ1-1; a weak D match, TRBD1 (5 bases). Germline V lookup: CDR1 SGHDT, CDR2 YYEEEE. The V end lost 0 bases, the J end lost 6 bases, and 18 bases lay between the germline ends. This CDR3 is 16 amino acids long. The full variable domain, in which reference TRBV5-6 and TRBJ1-1 provide the parts outside the CDR3, is DAGVTQSPTHLIKTRGQQVTLRCSPKSGHDTVSWYQQALGQGPQFIFQYYEEEERQRGNFPDRFSGHQFPNYSSELNVNALLLGDSALYLCASSLVWGGRASEAFFGQGTRLTVV.

This clone was detected once. The chain combines TRBV7-2 with TRBJ1-4; D remains unclear. The germline V gene has CDR1 SGHTA and CDR2 FQGNSA. This CDR3 contains 17 residues. V shed 2 bases and J shed 0 bases, with 13 bases lying between them. CDR3 sequence reads: CASSLNLEPATNEKLFF. CDR3 nucleotides: TGTGCCAGCAGCTTAAATCTGGAGCCTGCAACTAATGAAAAACTGTTTTTT.

The chain employs TRBV5-1 and TRBJ2-7; tentative D call: TRBD2 (6 bases). The CDR3 extends over 16 amino acids. V was shortened by 4 bases and J by 2 bases, with 19 bases between the two germline ends. Per the germline V gene, CDR1 is SGHRS and CDR2 is YFSETQ. The DNA of the CDR3 is TGCGCCAGCAGCGCTCGTAGGGGACTCTCCCCCTACGAGCAGTACTTC. It translates to CASSARRGLSPYEQYF.

At least ten counts were recorded for this clone. The V gene is TRBV6-5, the J gene TRBJ2-1; TRBD2 aligns across 9 bases. The CDR3 is made up of 15 amino acids. CDR1 and CDR2 from the germline V gene are MNHEY and SVGAGI. V lost 6 bases and J lost 4; bases outside the gene matches: 7. CDR3: CASRDLAGAYNEQFF. The CDR3 nucleotides read TGTGCCAGCAGGGATTTAGCGGGAGCTTACAATGAGCAGTTCTTC.

CDR3: CSVPGTSGRFYNEQFF. CDR3 in DNA: TGCAGCGTCCCCGGGACTAGCGGGAGGTTCTACAATGAGCAGTTCTTC. The chain links TRBV29-1 to TRBJ2-1, with TRBD2 identical over 15 bases. This CDR3 is 16 amino acids long. Per the germline V gene, CDR1 is SQVTM and CDR2 is ANQGSEA. The J segment lost 3 bases and the V segment lost 6 bases, leaving 6 bases of the junction unmatched.

The genes are TRBV6-6 and TRBJ2-5; TRBD2 matches 8 bases. Germline CDR1 MNHNY, CDR2 SVGAGI (reference sequence). J lost 4 bases, V lost 8 bases, and 6 bases had no gene match. The CDR3 length is 13 residues. CDR3 DNA sequence: TGTGCCAGCCTCAGCGGGAGAGGAGAGACCCAGTACTTC. It encodes CASLSGRGETQYF.

This clone turned up a few times. J is TRBJ2-2 and V is TRBV7-2, with TRBD1 matching over 7 bases. Losses at the gene ends were 5 bases for V and 0 bases for J; bases not matched to a gene: 9. The CDR3 runs to 17 residues. Looked up from germline, CDR1 is SGHTA and CDR2 is FQGNSA. CDR3: CASSTPTGHANTGELFF. The DNA of the CDR3 is TGTGCCAGCAGCACCCCGACAGGGCACGCGAACACCGGGGAGCTGTTTTTT.

This clone was seen only once. J is TRBJ2-5 and V is TRBV5-4; 8 positions match TRBD1. Trimming took 0 bases from V and 7 from J; bases not matched to a gene: 5. Per germline, CDR1 SGHNT and CDR2 YYREEE (reference sequence). The length of the CDR3 is 14 residues. Here the CDR3 reads CASSLGQGAWTQYF. DNA of the CDR3: TGTGCCAGCAGCTTGGGGCAGGGGGCCTGGACCCAGTACTTC.

This chain links TRBV11-2 with TRBJ2-5; D unresolved. Germline CDR1 reads SGHAT; CDR2 reads FQNNGV. V lost 7 bases and J lost 1, with 10 bases in between. This CDR3 region has 13 residues. The CDR3 bases are TGTGCCAGCACCTCCCTCAGCCAAGAGACCCAGTACTTC. This translates into CASTSLSQETQYF.

This chain uses TRBV7-8 with TRBJ1-1, with TRBD1 as a possible D gene (6 bases). Trimming stripped 1 base from V and 4 bases from J, with 13 bases between. Looked up from germline, CDR1 is SGHVS and CDR2 is FQNEAQ. The CDR3 contains 15 residues. The CDR3 DNA is TGTGCCAGCAGCTTAGAAAACAGGGATGGCACTGAAGCTTTCTTT. As protein: CASSLENRDGTEAFF.

This clone showed up just once. The rearrangement joins TRBV6-5 to TRBJ2-7; a weak D match, TRBD1 (6 bases). Per the germline V gene, CDR1 is MNHEY and CDR2 is SVGAGI. This CDR3 comprises 12 residues. V lost 6 bases and J 2 bases, leaving 8 bases between the germline ends. CDR3 nucleotides: TGTGCCAGCAGCAGGACAGCCTACGAGCAGTACTTC. It yields the protein CASSRTAYEQYF.

This chain links TRBV5-1 with TRBJ2-3; a weak D match, TRBD2 (6 bases). The CDR3 is 15 amino acids. V was trimmed by 8 bases and J by 4 bases, leaving 20 bases between them. Germline V gives CDR1 SGHRS, CDR2 YFSETQ. The CDR3 loop is CASSRELERADTQYF. For the CDR3, the DNA is TGCGCCAGTTCTAGAGAACTCGAGCGGGCAGATACGCAGTATTTT.

This chain links TRBV14 with TRBJ1-5, with D unclear. Germline loops: CDR1 SGHDN, CDR2 FVKESK. The CDR3 is made up of 15 amino acids. V shed 0 bases and J shed 1 base, with 7 bases lying between them. The CDR3 sequence is CASSQESESNQPQHF. CDR3 coding DNA: TGTGCCAGCAGCCAAGAATCGGAGAGCAATCAGCCCCAGCATTTT.